This T cell receptor beta chain was recovered during a study of T cell responses to AZD1222 COVID-19 vaccine (dated by TCRdb to 2020 to 2022). In terms of the full investigation: AZD1222 recipients whose second dose came at about 4 weeks and those whose second dose came at about 12 weeks were combined into one group, since spike-specific TCR depth and breadth did not differ between the two schedules. A total of over 230 trial participants underwent TCR sequencing, of whom 207 had received two doses of AZD1222 and roughly 26 had received two doses of the MenACWY control vaccine. Trial participants were enrolled into age subgroups of 18-55, 56-69 and 70-plus years, which contained 148, 28 and 57 TCR-sequenced participants, respectively.

The time point label, as the study defines it: baseline before first vaccination. Samples from vaccinated people were obtained from the UK trials COV001 and COV002, which included a single-blind randomized controlled phase 2/3 trial of AZD1222 (ChAdOx1 nCoV-19) in healthy adults. For TCRbeta chain sequencing, PBMC samples from trial participants were taken at day 0 and at day 28 after the second dose. The CDR3 regions of human TCRbeta chains were analyzed by immunosequencing. The paper's processing steps were these. TCRs in the repertoires were matched against a reference library of SARS-CoV-2-specific TCRs that had been generated with the MIRA antigen-specificity platform. Breadth was defined as the fraction of unique TCRs that were SARS-CoV-2-associated. Depth was defined as the fraction of total T cells that were SARS-CoV-2-associated. Using the MIRA data, each spike-specific TCR was assigned both to the spike region to which the TCR was reactive and to a CD4 or CD8 class. Log10-transformed breadth and depth values were compared by one-way ANOVA with Sidak's multiple comparisons tests. Here the immuneACCESS table is served through TCRdb, limited to in-frame sequences with V and J called. Missing clones are a known gap in these copies; in checked studies unresolved V genes cover under half, and the rest lacks a known reason. From that table come the V and J calls and clone size; the DNA was used to work out D and trimming. The sample has 75,000 to 100,000 clones on record, under 90% of them singletons. Together, the top ten hold 2% to 2.5% of the sample.

As encoded in the germline V gene, CDR1 is SGDLS while CDR2 is YYNGEE. Trimming removed 0 bases from V and 6 bases from J, leaving 15 bases between the germline ends. The cysteine opens and the phenylalanine closes a CDR3 of 16 amino acids. Left in the record is the CDR3 DNA by itself, 48 bases read in frame from the first base. Study-level results and caveats: The vaccine-associated CD4 TCRs covered the entire spike protein, and the dominant responses fell in regions 160-218 and 743-854. A significant rise in spike-specific TCR breadth and depth was observed after two AZD1222 doses relative to day 0 and relative to MenACWY recipients. Reportedly, almost half of the unique spike-specific TCRs recognized epitopes lying outside the regions that are mutated in the B.1.351 and B.1.1.7 variants. The 56-69-year group was small, and its depth increase did not reach significance, likely because of low power. Because no day 14 peak-response samples were available, the repertoires could be characterized only after the peak T cell response. Conclusions about previously exposed vaccinees are limited, since just a handful of AZD1222 recipients were seropositive for SARS-CoV-2 at baseline. Participants were mostly white British and included more females than males, and it was suggested by the authors that clonal diversity may have been underestimated.

In the case of this clone: Its antigen is not yet known. The sample holds no much larger clone one base away, and base qualities are not on file.

The V and J segments used are TRBV9 and TRBJ1-4; D gene: possibly TRBD1, on 6 matching bases. The sequence was obtained from an adult in good health. The material sequenced was peripheral blood, taken on day 0 of AZD1222 vaccination. In nucleotide form, the sequence is TGTGCCAGCAGCGTAGGGGGAACGGGGGCGCATGAAAAACTGTTTTTT. Its product reads: CASSVGGTGAHEKLFF.